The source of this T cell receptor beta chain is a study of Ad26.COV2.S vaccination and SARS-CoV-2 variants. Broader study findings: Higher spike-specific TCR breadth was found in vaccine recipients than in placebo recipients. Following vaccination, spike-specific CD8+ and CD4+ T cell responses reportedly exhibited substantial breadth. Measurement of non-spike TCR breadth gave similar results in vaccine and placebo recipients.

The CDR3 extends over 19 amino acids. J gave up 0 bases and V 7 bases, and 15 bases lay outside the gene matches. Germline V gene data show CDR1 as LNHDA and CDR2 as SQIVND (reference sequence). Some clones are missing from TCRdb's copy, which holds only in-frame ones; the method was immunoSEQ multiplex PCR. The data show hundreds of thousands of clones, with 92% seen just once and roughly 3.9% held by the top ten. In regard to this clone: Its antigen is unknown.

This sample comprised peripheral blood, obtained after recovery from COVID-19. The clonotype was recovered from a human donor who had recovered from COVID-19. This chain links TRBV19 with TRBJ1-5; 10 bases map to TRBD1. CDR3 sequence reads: CASTVIGTGVSRSNQPQHF. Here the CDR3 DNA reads TGTGCCAGTACCGTGATCGGGACAGGGGTGTCCCGTAGCAATCAGCCCCAGCATTTT.